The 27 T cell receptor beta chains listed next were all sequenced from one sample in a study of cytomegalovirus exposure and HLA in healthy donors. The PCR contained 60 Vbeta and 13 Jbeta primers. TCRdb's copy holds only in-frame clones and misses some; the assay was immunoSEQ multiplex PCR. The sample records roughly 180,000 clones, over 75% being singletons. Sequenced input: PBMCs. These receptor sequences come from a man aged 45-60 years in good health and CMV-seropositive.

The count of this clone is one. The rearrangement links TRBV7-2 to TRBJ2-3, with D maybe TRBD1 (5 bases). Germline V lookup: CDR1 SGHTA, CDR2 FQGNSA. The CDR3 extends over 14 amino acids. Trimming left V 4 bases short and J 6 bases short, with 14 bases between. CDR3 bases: TGTGCCAGCAGCTCTAGACAGTTATGGGATACGCAGTATTTT. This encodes CASSSRQLWDTQYF.

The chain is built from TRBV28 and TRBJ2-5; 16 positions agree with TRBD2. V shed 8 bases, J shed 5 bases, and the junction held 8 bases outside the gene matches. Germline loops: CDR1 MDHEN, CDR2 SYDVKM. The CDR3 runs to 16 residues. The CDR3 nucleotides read TGTGCCAGCGCCCCGGGACTAGCGGGGGGGCGGGAGACCCAGTACTTC. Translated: CASAPGLAGGRETQYF.

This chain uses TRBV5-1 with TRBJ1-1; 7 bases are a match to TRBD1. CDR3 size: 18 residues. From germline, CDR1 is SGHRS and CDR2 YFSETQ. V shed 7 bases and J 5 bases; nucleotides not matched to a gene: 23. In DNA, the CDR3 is TGCGCCAGCCGCCTTCGGGTCACTGAACAGGGGAAGGGAACTGAAGCTTTCTTT. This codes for CASRLRVTEQGKGTEAFF.

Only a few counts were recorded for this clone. The CDR3 nucleotides read TGTGCCAGCATTGCTGACTACTACGAGCAGTACGTC. It codes for CASIADYYEQYV. The chain employs TRBV2 and TRBJ2-7; possibly TRBD2 for D (5 bases). V was trimmed by 7 bases and J by 3 bases, leaving 10 bases between them. The CDR3 covers 12 residues. Germline V gene data show CDR1 as SNHLY and CDR2 as FYNNEI.

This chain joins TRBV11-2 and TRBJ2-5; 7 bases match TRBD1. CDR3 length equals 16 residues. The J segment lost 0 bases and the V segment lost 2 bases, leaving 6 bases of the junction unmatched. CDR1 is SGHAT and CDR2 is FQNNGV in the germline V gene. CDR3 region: CASSLRGRGYQETQYF. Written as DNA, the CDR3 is TGTGCCAGCAGCTTAAGGGGCAGGGGGTACCAAGAGACCCAGTACTTC.

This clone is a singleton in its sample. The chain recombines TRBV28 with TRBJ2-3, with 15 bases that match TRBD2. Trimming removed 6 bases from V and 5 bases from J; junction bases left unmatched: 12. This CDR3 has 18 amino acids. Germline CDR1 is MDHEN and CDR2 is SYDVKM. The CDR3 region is CASSLPGLAGGFLDTQYF. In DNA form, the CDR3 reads TGTGCCAGCAGCCTCCCGGGACTAGCGGGGGGATTTTTAGATACGCAGTATTTT.

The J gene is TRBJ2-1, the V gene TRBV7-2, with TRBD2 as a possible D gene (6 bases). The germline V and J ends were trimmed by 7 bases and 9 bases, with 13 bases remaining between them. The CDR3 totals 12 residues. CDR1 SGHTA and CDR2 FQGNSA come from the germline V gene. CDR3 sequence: CASNLAYGEQFF. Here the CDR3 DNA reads TGTGCCAGCAATCTAGCGTACGGTGAGCAGTTCTTC.

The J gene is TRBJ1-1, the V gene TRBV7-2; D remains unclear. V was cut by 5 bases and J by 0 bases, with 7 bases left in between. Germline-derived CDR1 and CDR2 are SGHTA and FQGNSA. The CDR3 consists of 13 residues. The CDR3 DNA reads TGTGCCAGCAGCAAGACTTTGAACACTGAAGCTTTCTTT. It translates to CASSKTLNTEAFF.

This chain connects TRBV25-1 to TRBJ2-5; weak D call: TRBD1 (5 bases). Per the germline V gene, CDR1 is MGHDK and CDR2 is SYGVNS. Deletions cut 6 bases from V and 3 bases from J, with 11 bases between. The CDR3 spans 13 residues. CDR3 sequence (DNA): TGTGCCAGCAGGGCCGACAGTGAAGAGACCCAGTACTTC. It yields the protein CASRADSEETQYF.

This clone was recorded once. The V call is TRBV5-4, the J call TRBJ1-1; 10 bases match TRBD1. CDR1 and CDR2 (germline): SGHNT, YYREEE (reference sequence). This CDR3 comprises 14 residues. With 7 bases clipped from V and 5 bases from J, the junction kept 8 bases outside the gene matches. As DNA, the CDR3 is TGTGCCAGCCGACAGGGGGCGGGATGGACTGAAGCTTTCTTT. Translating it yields CASRQGAGWTEAFF.

CDR3: CASSQNYRQATYEQYF. In DNA, the CDR3 is TGTGCCAGCAGCCAAAATTACCGACAGGCCACCTACGAGCAGTACTTC. V usage is TRBV14 and J usage is TRBJ2-7; a possible D gene is TRBD1 (6 bases). From germline, CDR1 is SGHDN and CDR2 FVKESK. The germline V and J ends were trimmed by 2 bases and 2 bases, with 16 bases remaining between them. This CDR3 comprises 16 residues.

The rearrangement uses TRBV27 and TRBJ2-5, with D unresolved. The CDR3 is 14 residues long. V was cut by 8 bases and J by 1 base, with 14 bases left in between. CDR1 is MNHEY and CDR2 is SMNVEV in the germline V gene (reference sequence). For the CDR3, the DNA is TGTGCCAGCGCCGTGCGGTCCCTCCAAGAGACCCAGTACTTC. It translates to CASAVRSLQETQYF.

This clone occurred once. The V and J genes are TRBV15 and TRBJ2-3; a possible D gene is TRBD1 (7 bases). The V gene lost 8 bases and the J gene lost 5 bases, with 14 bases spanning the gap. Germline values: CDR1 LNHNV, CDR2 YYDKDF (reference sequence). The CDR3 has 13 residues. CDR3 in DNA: TGTGCCACCTCCCCCCAGGGGGGAGATACGCAGTATTTT. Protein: CATSPQGGDTQYF.

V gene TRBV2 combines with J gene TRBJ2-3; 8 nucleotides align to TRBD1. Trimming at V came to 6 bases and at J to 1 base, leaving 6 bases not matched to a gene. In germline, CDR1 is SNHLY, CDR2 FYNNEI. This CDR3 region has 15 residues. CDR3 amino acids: CASSKDRGRTDTQYF. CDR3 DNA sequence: TGTGCCAGCAGCAAAGACAGGGGCCGCACAGATACGCAGTATTTT.

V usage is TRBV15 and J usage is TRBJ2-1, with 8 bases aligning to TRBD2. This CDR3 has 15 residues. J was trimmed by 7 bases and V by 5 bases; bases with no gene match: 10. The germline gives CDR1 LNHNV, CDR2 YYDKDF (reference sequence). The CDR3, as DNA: TGTGCCACCAGCTCCCGGGGGGGGGCGCAGAATGAGCAGTTCTTC. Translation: CATSSRGGAQNEQFF.

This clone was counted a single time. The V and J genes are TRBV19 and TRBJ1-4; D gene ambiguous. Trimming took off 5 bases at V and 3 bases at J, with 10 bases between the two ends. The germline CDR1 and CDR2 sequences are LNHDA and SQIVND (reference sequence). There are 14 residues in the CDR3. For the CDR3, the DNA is TGTGCCAGTAGTGGGCTAACGTCTAATGAAAAACTGTTTTTT. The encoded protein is CASSGLTSNEKLFF.

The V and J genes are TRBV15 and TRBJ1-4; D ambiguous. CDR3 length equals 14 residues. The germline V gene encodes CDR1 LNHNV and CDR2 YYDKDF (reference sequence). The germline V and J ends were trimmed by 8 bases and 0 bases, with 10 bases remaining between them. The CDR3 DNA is TGTGCCACCCAAACCGGGACAACTAATGAAAAACTGTTTTTT. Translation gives CATQTGTTNEKLFF.

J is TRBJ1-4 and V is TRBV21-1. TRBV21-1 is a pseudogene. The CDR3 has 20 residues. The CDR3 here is CASSHRPDSHLVRSNEKLFF. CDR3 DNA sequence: TGTGCCAGCAGCCACCGACCGGACTCTCACCTCGTGCGATCTAATGAAAAACTGTTTTTT.

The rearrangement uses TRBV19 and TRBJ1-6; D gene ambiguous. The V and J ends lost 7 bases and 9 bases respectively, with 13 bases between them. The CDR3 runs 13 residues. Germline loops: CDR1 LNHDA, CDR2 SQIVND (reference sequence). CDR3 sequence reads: CASKEEGGSPLHF. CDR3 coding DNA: TGTGCCAGTAAAGAGGAGGGTGGTTCACCCCTCCACTTT.

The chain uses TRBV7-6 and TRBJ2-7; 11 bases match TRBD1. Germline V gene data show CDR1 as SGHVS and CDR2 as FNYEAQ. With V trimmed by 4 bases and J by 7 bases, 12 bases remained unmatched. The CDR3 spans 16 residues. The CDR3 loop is CASSSVPGQGGGEQYF. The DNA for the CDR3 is TGTGCCAGCAGCTCAGTCCCGGGACAGGGGGGCGGGGAGCAGTACTTC. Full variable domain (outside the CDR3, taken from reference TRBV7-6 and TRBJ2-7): GAGVSQSPRYKVTKRGQDVALRCDPISGHVSLYWYRQALGQGPEFLTYFNYEAQQDKSGLPNDRFSAERPEGSISTLTIQRTEQRDSAMYRCASSSVPGQGGGEQYFGPGTRLTVT.

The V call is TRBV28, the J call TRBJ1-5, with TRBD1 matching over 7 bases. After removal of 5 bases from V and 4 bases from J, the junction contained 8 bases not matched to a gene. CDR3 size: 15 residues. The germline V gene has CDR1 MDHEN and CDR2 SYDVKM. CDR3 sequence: CASSPRNRGNQPQHF. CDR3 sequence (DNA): TGTGCCAGCAGTCCCCGGAACAGGGGAAATCAGCCCCAGCATTTT.

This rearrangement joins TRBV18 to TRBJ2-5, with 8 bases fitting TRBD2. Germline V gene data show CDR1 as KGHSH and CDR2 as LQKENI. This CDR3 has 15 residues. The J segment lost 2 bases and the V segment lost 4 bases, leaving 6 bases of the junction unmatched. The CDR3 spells CASSLSLAAQETQYF. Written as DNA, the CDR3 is TGTGCCAGCTCACTATCACTAGCGGCACAAGAGACCCAGTACTTC.

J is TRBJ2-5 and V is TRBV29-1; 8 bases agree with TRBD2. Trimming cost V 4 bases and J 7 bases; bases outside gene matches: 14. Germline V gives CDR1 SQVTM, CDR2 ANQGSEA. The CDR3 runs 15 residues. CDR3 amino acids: CSVALGSGGEGTQYF. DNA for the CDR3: TGCAGCGTTGCACTCGGCAGCGGGGGAGAGGGGACCCAGTACTTC.

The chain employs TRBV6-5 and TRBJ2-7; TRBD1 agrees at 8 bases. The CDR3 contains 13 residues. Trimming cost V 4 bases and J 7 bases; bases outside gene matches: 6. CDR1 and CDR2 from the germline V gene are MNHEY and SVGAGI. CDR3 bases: TGTGCCAGCAGTTGGACAGGGCCGGGGGAGCAGTACGTC. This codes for CASSWTGPGEQYV.

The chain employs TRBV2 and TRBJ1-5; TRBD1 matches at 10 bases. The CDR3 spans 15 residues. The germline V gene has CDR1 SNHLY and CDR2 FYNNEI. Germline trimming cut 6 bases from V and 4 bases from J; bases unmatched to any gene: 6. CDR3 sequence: CASRMRTGGNQPQHF. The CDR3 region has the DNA TGTGCCAGCAGGATGAGGACAGGGGGTAATCAGCCCCAGCATTTT.

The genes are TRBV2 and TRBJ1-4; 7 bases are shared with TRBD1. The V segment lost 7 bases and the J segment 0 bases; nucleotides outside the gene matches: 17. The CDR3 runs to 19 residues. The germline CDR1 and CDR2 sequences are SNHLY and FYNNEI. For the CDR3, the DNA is TGTGCCAGCAATGGAGTTCCGACAGGGACCACGTCAACTAATGAAAAACTGTTTTTT. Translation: CASNGVPTGTTSTNEKLFF.

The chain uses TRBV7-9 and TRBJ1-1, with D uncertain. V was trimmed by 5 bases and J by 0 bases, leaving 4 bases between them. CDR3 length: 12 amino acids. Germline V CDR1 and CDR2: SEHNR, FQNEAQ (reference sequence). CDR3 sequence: CASSPLNTEAFF. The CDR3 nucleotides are TGTGCCAGCAGCCCATTGAACACTGAAGCTTTCTTT.